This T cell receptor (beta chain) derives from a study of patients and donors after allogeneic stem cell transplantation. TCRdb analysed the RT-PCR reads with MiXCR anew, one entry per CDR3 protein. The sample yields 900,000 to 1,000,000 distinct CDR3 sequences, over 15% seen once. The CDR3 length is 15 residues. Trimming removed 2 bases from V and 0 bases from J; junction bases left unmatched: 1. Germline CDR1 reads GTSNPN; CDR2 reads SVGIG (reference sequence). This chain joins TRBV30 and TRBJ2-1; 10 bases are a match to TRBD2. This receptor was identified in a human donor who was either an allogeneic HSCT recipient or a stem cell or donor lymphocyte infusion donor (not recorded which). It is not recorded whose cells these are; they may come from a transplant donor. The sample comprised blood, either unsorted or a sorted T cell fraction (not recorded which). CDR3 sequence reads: CAWSTSGVSYNEQFF. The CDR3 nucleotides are TGTGCCTGGAGTACTAGCGGGGTCTCCTACAATGAGCAGTTCTTC.